This T cell receptor beta chain is from a study of blood T cell repertoires in COVID-19. The V gene's germline CDR1 is KGHSH and CDR2 LQKENI. Trimming pared 3 bases from V and 7 bases from J, leaving 13 bases between. The CDR3 is made up of 14 amino acids. Per the original methods: Amplification of reference gene primers provided the estimated nucleated cell counts. The data were produced by immunoSEQ multiplex PCR, yet TCRdb's version contains in-frame clones alone and is incomplete. Clone size and V and J calls were adopted from that table, with D and trimming inferred from the DNA. Of 91,000 or so clones listed, around nine tenths are singletons.

This TCR derives from a human donor in a cohort sampled during active COVID-19. Sequencing was carried out using peripheral blood. The chain links TRBV18 to TRBJ2-1, with D maybe TRBD1 (5 bases). The CDR3 region has the DNA TGTGCCAGCTCACCCGCACAGGTTCTGAATGAGCAGTTCTTC. Translation gives CASSPAQVLNEQFF.